Included here is one T cell receptor (beta chain) sequence, with context. The CDR3 extends over 13 amino acids. Germline V gene sequence: CDR1 DFQATT, CDR2 SNEGSKA (reference sequence). Deletions cut 6 bases from V and 6 bases from J, with 18 bases between. The RNA input was roughly 0.45 to 1 ug, and it was reverse transcribed with random hexamers. An immunoSEQ multiplex PCR amplified TCR beta CDR3 over 54 Vbeta and 13 Jbeta. TCRdb itself ran the immunoSEQ multiplex PCR reads through MiXCR, one entry per CDR3 protein. The table includes approximately 70,000 distinct CDR3 sequences, about 94% detected once. The data originate from a study of CD8 T cells in Susac syndrome. The authors carried out high-throughput sequencing of TCR beta. They applied it to CD8+ and CD4+ T cells obtained from blood. TEMRA cells were FACS-enriched, with CD8+ and CD4+ T cells isolated negatively.

Sequencing input: CD8+ T cells from PBMCs. The origin of this receptor is a human donor with multiple sclerosis. The V call is TRBV20-1, the J call TRBJ2-7, with D perhaps TRBD1 or TRBD2 (5 bases each). The CDR3 nucleotides read TGCAGTGCACCTACCGGGACCGTTGGCGAGCAGTACTTC. This gives the protein CSAPTGTVGEQYF.